The clone carrying this T cell receptor beta chain was found many times. What it binds is not known. Generation of bulk TCR libraries relied on previously described methods and listed TCR primers. From the PCR reads, TCRdb called clonotypes with MiXCR, one entry per CDR3 protein. The profile shows about 640,000 distinct CDR3 sequences, just under 20% of them singletons. This record belongs to a study of molecular identifiers for immune sequencing clone quantification. Study findings and constraints: Researchers reportedly could pick up spiked Jurkat TCR RNA from one cell mixed into about 1 million naive cells.

The naive CD8 libraries originated from between roughly 19,000 and 1,000,000 sorted cells and drew on 10%, 30% or 50% RNA. The CDR3 is 12 amino acids. The germline V gene has CDR1 PRHDT and CDR2 FYEKMQ (reference sequence). Trimming left V 6 bases short and J 8 bases short, with 12 bases between. This sequence originates from a human donor in good health. Some libraries in this study had Jurkat cell RNA spiked in. The specimen sequenced was naive CD8+ T cells from blood, with Jurkat cell RNA spiked in. Documented subset: FACS-sorted CD8+CD4-CCR7+CD45RA+ naive T cells. The chain joins TRBV13 to TRBJ2-3; D may correspond to TRBD1 or TRBD2 (5 bases each). This chain's CDR3 is CASSEGLGTQYF. The DNA of the CDR3 is TGTGCCAGCAGTGAGGGGCTGGGTACGCAGTATTTT.